Listed here are 10 T cell receptor beta chains from one sample, sequenced in a study of T cell responses to AZD1222 COVID-19 vaccine. Data came from immunoSEQ multiplex PCR; TCRdb stores just in-frame clones and leaves some out. The data hold roughly 150,000 clones, with about nine tenths observed a single time. The sample consisted of peripheral blood, taken after recovery from COVID-19. These receptor sequences come from an adult who had recovered from COVID-19.

CDR3 coding DNA: TGTGCCAGCAGCCCAATGATCGGCGACATTCAGTACTTC. Translated, it gives CASSPMIGDIQYF. The rearrangement joins TRBV13 to TRBJ2-4, with D unclear. V was shortened by 5 bases and J by 8 bases, with 13 bases between the two germline ends. Germline CDR1 PRHDT, CDR2 FYEKMQ (reference sequence). The CDR3 is 13 residues long.

This clone was detected only once. The chain employs TRBV27 and TRBJ2-1; D is possibly TRBD1 (5 bases). Germline values: CDR1 MNHEY, CDR2 SMNVEV (reference sequence). Deletions cut 7 bases from V and 5 bases from J, with 9 bases between. The CDR3 covers 12 residues. The CDR3 protein is CASMAGHNEQFF. The CDR3 region has the DNA TGTGCCAGCATGGCAGGGCACAATGAGCAGTTCTTC.

The chain has TRBV28 and TRBJ1-2; D possibly corresponds to TRBD1 (6 bases). Germline V lookup: CDR1 MDHEN, CDR2 SYDVKM. This CDR3 contains 14 residues. Trimming shortened V by 7 bases and J by 2 bases, and 14 bases separated the two germline ends. In nucleotides, the CDR3 is TGTGCCAGCAAAGAGGGGGGTGAGAACTATGGCTACACCTTC. Translating it yields CASKEGGENYGYTF.

This sequence joins TRBV29-1 and TRBJ1-1; TRBD1 is a possible D gene (6 bases). The V and J ends lost 5 bases and 0 bases respectively, with 19 bases between them. Germline loops: CDR1 SQVTM, CDR2 ANQGSEA. CDR3 length: 16 residues. The CDR3 spells CSVPSGGQILNTEAFF. CDR3 nucleotides: TGCAGCGTTCCGTCGGGGGGCCAAATCCTGAACACTGAAGCTTTCTTT.

The V gene is TRBV5-4, the J gene TRBJ2-3; TRBD2 agrees at 11 bases. Germline V CDR1 and CDR2: SGHNT, YYREEE (reference sequence). V shed 3 bases and J 6 bases; nucleotides not matched to a gene: 12. The CDR3 spans 17 residues. The CDR3 DNA follows: TGTGCCAGCAGCTCCCCCGGGGTAGCGGGGGGGCGGGATACGCAGTATTTT. Protein product: CASSSPGVAGGRDTQYF. Full variable domain (rest looked up from reference TRBV5-4 and TRBJ2-3): ETGVTQSPTHLIKTRGQQVTLRCSSQSGHNTVSWYQQALGQGPQFIFQYYREEENGRGNFPPRFSGLQFPNYSSELNVNALELDDSALYLCASSSPGVAGGRDTQYFGPGTRLTVL.

The chain has TRBV28 and TRBJ2-7; 9 bases align to TRBD1. This CDR3 has 15 residues. J gave up 2 bases and V 5 bases, and 7 bases lay outside the gene matches. The germline gives CDR1 MDHEN, CDR2 SYDVKM. The CDR3, as DNA: TGTGCCAGCAGTGTACCGGGACAGGGTCCCTACGAGCAGTACTTC. Translation: CASSVPGQGPYEQYF.

This clone came up once. The rearrangement uses TRBV7-3 and TRBJ1-2; D unresolved. CDR3 length: 15 amino acids. The germline gives CDR1 SGHTA, CDR2 FQGTGA. With 2 bases removed from V and 4 bases from J, the gap between germline ends came to 14 bases. CDR3 DNA sequence: TGTGCCAGCAGCTTATCGGCGGGTTCAATCTATGGCTACACCTTC. Translating it yields CASSLSAGSIYGYTF. Combining the CDR3 with reference TRBV7-3 and TRBJ1-2 gives the whole variable domain GAGVSQTPSNKVTEKGKYVELRCDPISGHTALYWYRQSLGQGPEFLIYFQGTGAADDSGLPNDRFFAVRPEGSVSTLKIQRTERGDSAVYLCASSLSAGSIYGYTFGSGTRLTVV.

The V gene is TRBV7-9, the J gene TRBJ1-2; possibly TRBD1 for D (5 bases). The germline gives CDR1 SEHNR, CDR2 FQNEAQ (reference sequence). The CDR3 has 16 amino acids. Trimming pared 5 bases from V and 4 bases from J, leaving 20 bases between. The CDR3 is CASSLGTQRESYGYTF. As DNA, the CDR3 is TGTGCCAGCAGCCTCGGGACCCAACGGGAGAGCTATGGCTACACCTTC. The whole variable domain, filled in from reference TRBV7-9 and TRBJ1-2, reads DTGVSQNPRHKITKRGQNVTFRCDPISEHNRLYWYRQTLGQGPEFLTYFQNEAQLEKSRLLSDRFSAERPKGSFSTLEIQRTEQGDSAMYLCASSLGTQRESYGYTFGSGTRLTVV.

The chain joins TRBV15 to TRBJ2-7; 9 bases are shared with TRBD1. CDR3 length: 14 residues. V was clipped by 1 base and J by 3 bases; unmatched bases: 1. Germline V gene sequence: CDR1 LNHNV, CDR2 YYDKDF (reference sequence). CDR3 sequence (DNA): TGTGCCACCAGCAGAGGGGACAGGGTCTACGAGCAGTACTTC. This codes for CATSRGDRVYEQYF.

Only one count was recorded for this clone. The chain joins TRBV19 to TRBJ1-6, with no clear D. The length of the CDR3 is 13 residues. The V end was cut by 2 bases, the J end by 10 bases, with 9 bases between. Germline CDR1 is LNHDA and CDR2 is SQIVND (reference sequence). The CDR3 DNA is TGTGCCAGTAGTATACGCGAGCAGTCACCCCTCCACTTT. This sequence encodes CASSIREQSPLHF. Variable domain in full (rest from reference TRBV19 and TRBJ1-6): DGGITQSPKYLFRKEGQNVTLSCEQNLNHDAMYWYRQDPGQGLRLIYYSQIVNDFQKGDIAEGYSVSREKKESFPLTVTSAQKNPTAFYLCASSIREQSPLHFGNGTRLTVT.